This T cell receptor beta chain is drawn from a study of neoadjuvant anti-PD-1 for oral cavity cancer. Study as a whole: Most patients had three to four biweekly doses of 3 mg/kg nivolumab before resection.

Study observations and caveats: After neoadjuvant nivolumab, PBMC T cell clonality was significantly higher in non-responders than responders.

As to time point: after neoadjuvant nivolumab, at surgical resection. The patients had HPV-negative, locally advanced oral cavity squamous cell carcinoma. The CDR3 is 15 amino acids. Germline V gene data show CDR1 as MNHEY and CDR2 as SVGAGI. With V trimmed by 11 bases and J by 7 bases, 12 bases remained unmatched. Here immunoSEQ multiplex PCR was the method, and the copy in TCRdb shows in-frame clones only, minus some. The sample gives around 65,000 clones, about 86% of which show up once; around 2.8% is in the top ten. Regarding this clone: Its cognate antigen is unknown.

The material was PBMCs, obtained after nivolumab (anti-PD-1) treatment. This TCR was recovered from a person between 35 and 79 years old with oral cavity squamous cell carcinoma. The chain has TRBV6-5 and TRBJ2-1; TRBD2 agrees at 12 bases. CDR3 DNA: TGTGCCGCCACCCCGACTAGCGGGAGTCTGAATGAGCAGTTCTTC. Protein: CAATPTSGSLNEQFF.